The clone carrying this TCR beta chain was picked up a small number of times. This record comes from a study of T cell changes during pregnancy in multiple sclerosis. Assay: immunoSEQ multiplex PCR; the TCRdb copy retains only in-frame clones and omits some. The table shows just under 65,000 clones, with around 91% occurring only once. Germline values: CDR1 MNHEY, CDR2 SMNVEV (reference sequence). The CDR3 loop spans 13 amino acids. Trimming stripped 2 bases from V and 3 bases from J, with 7 bases between. The receptor was derived from a female donor in good health, enrolled as a control in a pregnancy study. The material was peripheral blood, obtained in the third trimester of pregnancy. The J gene is TRBJ1-1, the V gene TRBV27, with D possibly being TRBD1 (6 bases). CDR3 region: CASSLQGYTEAFF. CDR3 nucleotides: TGTGCCAGCAGTTTACAGGGGTACACTGAAGCTTTCTTT.